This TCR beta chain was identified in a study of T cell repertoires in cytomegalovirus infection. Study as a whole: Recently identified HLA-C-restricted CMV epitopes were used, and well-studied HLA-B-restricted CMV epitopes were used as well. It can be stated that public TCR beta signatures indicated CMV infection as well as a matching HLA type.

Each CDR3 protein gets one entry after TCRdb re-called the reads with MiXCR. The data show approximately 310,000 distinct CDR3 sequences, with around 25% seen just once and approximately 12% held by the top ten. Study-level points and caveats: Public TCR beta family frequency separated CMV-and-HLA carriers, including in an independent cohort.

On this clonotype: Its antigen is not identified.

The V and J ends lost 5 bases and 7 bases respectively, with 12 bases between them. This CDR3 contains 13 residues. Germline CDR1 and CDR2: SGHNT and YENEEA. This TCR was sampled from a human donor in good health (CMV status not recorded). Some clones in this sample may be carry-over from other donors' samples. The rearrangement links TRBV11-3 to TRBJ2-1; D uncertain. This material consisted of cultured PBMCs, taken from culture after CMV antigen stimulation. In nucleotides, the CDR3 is TGTGCCAGCAGCCTCCGAGCGATAAATGAGCAGTTCTTC. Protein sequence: CASSLRAINEQFF.